This TCR beta chain is drawn from a study of breast tumors, draining lymph nodes, adjacent tissues. Study conclusions and caveats: Luminal-like breast cancer showed significantly greater tumor-nontumor repertoire similarity than basal-like breast cancer did. The data were judged consistent with most tumor T cells coming from lymph node and expanding in tumor. Data only fit, rather than demonstrated, lymph node origin of most tumor T cells. Compared with lymph nodes, tumors were less diverse; compared with nontumor tissue, more.

This CDR3 contains 17 residues. Trimming cost V 4 bases and J 6 bases, with 24 bases left between them. Germline lookup yields CDR1 SGDLS and CDR2 YYNGEE. Using its own MiXCR run on the multiplex PCR reads, TCRdb lists one record per CDR3 protein. In the table there are 200,000 to 250,000 distinct CDR3 sequences, approximately 36% of which are singletons. Samples came from axillary lymph nodes draining the breast cancer. This clonotype was picked up many times. Its antigen is as yet unknown. This chain connects TRBV9 to TRBJ2-3; D perhaps matches TRBD2 (7 bases). Source material: axillary lymph node tissue. This TCR was recovered from a female donor with breast cancer. Some clones in this sample may be carry-over from other donors' samples. CDR3 loop: CASSTMGGGPALDTQYF. CDR3 nucleotide sequence: TGTGCCAGCAGCACCATGGGGGGGGGGCCGGCGTTGGATACGCAGTATTTT. Together with reference TRBV9 and TRBJ2-3, the CDR3 gives the full variable domain: DSGVTQTPKHLITATGQRVTLRCSPRSGDLSVYWYQQSLDQGLQFLIQYYNGEERAKGNILERFSAQQFPDLHSELNLSSLELGDSALYFCASSTMGGGPALDTQYFGPGTRLTVL.